Shown below are 31 T cell receptor beta chains from a single sample sequenced in a study of shared clonotypes between healthy human individuals. The table came from immunoSEQ multiplex PCR; TCRdb's copy has only in-frame clones and leaves some out. The data hold 800,000 to 1,200,000 clones, with 78% observed a single time. The sequenced sample consisted of memory CD4+ T cells from PBMCs. Subset indicated: CD45RA-negative fraction. These receptors all come from a man aged 18 to 29 in good health. Some clones in this sample may be carry-over from other donors' samples.

This clone was seen a single time. V usage is TRBV7-8 and J usage is TRBJ1-1; D is perhaps TRBD1 (6 bases). This CDR3 is 14 amino acids long. The germline CDR1 and CDR2 sequences are SGHVS and FQNEAQ. The V and J ends lost 5 bases and 4 bases respectively, with 14 bases between them. DNA for the CDR3: TGTGCCAGCAGCATCTTGGACAGATTCACTGAAGCTTTCTTT. Amino acid sequence: CASSILDRFTEAFF.

The chain combines TRBV18 with TRBJ2-7, with D uncertain. V was clipped by 6 bases and J by 2 bases, with 11 bases between them. Germline CDR1 is KGHSH and CDR2 is LQKENI. CDR3 length: 13 amino acids. The CDR3 sequence: CASSGLRTYEQYF. In DNA form, the CDR3 reads TGTGCCAGCTCCGGTCTTAGGACCTACGAGCAGTACTTC.

V and J are TRBV2 and TRBJ2-7; D possibly corresponds to TRBD1 (7 bases). Germline-derived CDR1 and CDR2 are SNHLY and FYNNEI. The germline V and J ends were trimmed by 4 bases and 3 bases, with 16 bases remaining between them. The CDR3 is made up of 15 amino acids. The CDR3: CASSGRQGGLYEQYF. The CDR3 nucleotides are TGTGCCAGCAGTGGGAGACAGGGAGGCCTCTACGAGCAGTACTTC.

This sequence joins TRBV28 and TRBJ1-2; D gene uncertain. CDR1 and CDR2 (germline): MDHEN, SYDVKM. V was clipped by 3 bases and J by 4 bases, with 12 bases between them. This CDR3 is built from 14 residues. The CDR3 here is CASSFRSSFYGYTF. CDR3 DNA sequence: TGTGCCAGCAGTTTCCGGAGCTCCTTCTATGGCTACACCTTC.

The chain combines TRBV11-2 with TRBJ2-7, with 9 bases identical to TRBD1. Germline V gene lookup returns CDR1 SGHAT and CDR2 FQNNGV. The CDR3 spans 16 residues. After removal of 3 bases from V and 3 bases from J, the junction contained 9 bases not matched to a gene. Here the CDR3 DNA reads TGTGCCAGCAGCTTCTTCCCGGGACAGGGAAACTACGAGCAGTACTTC. Protein: CASSFFPGQGNYEQYF.

The table lists this clone with a count of one. The gene calls are TRBV27 and TRBJ1-1; D call uncertain. Germline CDR1 and CDR2: MNHEY and SMNVEV (reference sequence). The CDR3 runs to 15 residues. Trimming took off 0 bases at V and 5 bases at J, with 13 bases between the two ends. CDR3: CASSLSGRWWTEAFF. The CDR3 DNA reads TGTGCCAGCAGTTTATCCGGACGGTGGTGGACTGAAGCTTTCTTT.

The chain couples TRBV7-9 to TRBJ2-7; 10 bases line up with TRBD2. Germline loops: CDR1 SEHNR, CDR2 FQNEAQ (reference sequence). With V trimmed by 4 bases and J by 4 bases, 19 bases remained unmatched. The CDR3 is 19 residues long. CDR3 loop: CASSSRQSRQTSGFYEQYF. In DNA, the CDR3 is TGTGCCAGCAGCTCGCGACAGAGTCGACAGACTAGCGGGTTTTACGAGCAGTACTTC.

Turning to this clone: Other DNA sequences in the same sample also yield this CDR3. The gene calls are TRBV4-2 and TRBJ2-3, with D uncertain. CDR1 is LGHNA and CDR2 is YNFKEQ in the germline V gene. The germline V and J ends were trimmed by 0 bases and 5 bases, with 3 bases remaining between them. The length of the CDR3 is 12 residues. CDR3 sequence reads: CASSQEGDTQYF. CDR3 coding DNA: TGTGCCAGCAGCCAAGAGGGAGATACGCAGTATTTT.

The chain has TRBV13 and TRBJ2-5; 9 positions agree with TRBD2. J lost 5 bases, V lost 0 bases, and 13 bases had no gene match. The CDR3 covers 18 residues. CDR1 PRHDT and CDR2 FYEKMQ come from the germline V gene (reference sequence). The CDR3 loop is CASSLGASSGIEGETQYF. Here the CDR3 DNA reads TGTGCCAGCAGCTTAGGGGCGTCTAGCGGGATTGAGGGGGAGACCCAGTACTTC.

This clone showed up just a few times. J is TRBJ1-2 and V is TRBV5-1, with D uncertain. CDR1 and CDR2 from the germline V gene are SGHRS and YFSETQ. Trimming cost V 4 bases and J 8 bases, with 15 bases left between them. This CDR3 is built from 13 residues. The CDR3 DNA follows: TGCGCCAGCAGCCCGGGCTCGGAGGGAGGCTACACCTTC. Translated, it gives CASSPGSEGGYTF.

The chain recombines TRBV15 with TRBJ1-2; 7 positions match TRBD1. Trimming took 5 bases from V and 5 from J; bases not matched to a gene: 11. Germline CDR1 and CDR2: LNHNV and YYDKDF (reference sequence). This CDR3 comprises 15 residues. As DNA, the CDR3 is TGTGCCACCAGCTCAAGGCGACAGGGCTTTTATGGCTACACCTTC. It is translated as CATSSRRQGFYGYTF.

V gene TRBV5-1 combines with J gene TRBJ2-3, with D tentatively TRBD1 or TRBD2 (6 bases each). CDR3 length: 13 residues. With 0 bases removed from V and 12 bases from J, the gap between germline ends came to 14 bases. Germline V gene sequence: CDR1 SGHRS, CDR2 YFSETQ. In DNA, the CDR3 is TGCGCCAGCAGCTTGGCCCAGGAGGGGACACAGTATTTT. Amino acids: CASSLAQEGTQYF.

The chain employs TRBV5-1 and TRBJ2-1, with D maybe TRBD2 (6 bases). The CDR3 extends over 14 amino acids. Germline V lookup: CDR1 SGHRS, CDR2 YFSETQ. Trimming shortened V by 0 bases and J by 6 bases, and 10 bases separated the two germline ends. This chain's CDR3 is CASSLVGGGNEQFF. For the CDR3, the DNA is TGCGCCAGCAGCTTGGTCGGGGGAGGCAATGAGCAGTTCTTC.

The rearrangement uses TRBV2 and TRBJ2-1; 10 bases fit TRBD1. CDR3 length: 16 amino acids. Germline values: CDR1 SNHLY, CDR2 FYNNEI. V lost 6 bases to trimming and J lost 3 bases; unmatched junction nucleotides: 8. CDR3 DNA: TGTGCCAGCAGCGCACGACAGGGGGCAATCTACAATGAGCAGTTCTTC. This codes for CASSARQGAIYNEQFF.

The chain links TRBV5-1 to TRBJ1-4; tentatively, D is TRBD1 (6 bases). The germline CDR1 and CDR2 sequences are SGHRS and YFSETQ. This CDR3 spans 20 amino acids. The germline V and J ends were trimmed by 4 bases and 0 bases, with 25 bases remaining between them. DNA of the CDR3: TGCGCCAGCAGCCAAGGCCTGGGGGCAGTAGATTTTGCAACTAATGAAAAACTGTTTTTT. Translation gives CASSQGLGAVDFATNEKLFF.

The chain recombines TRBV7-3 with TRBJ2-5; the D gene is possibly TRBD2 (6 bases). CDR1 and CDR2 (germline): SGHTA, FQGTGA. The CDR3 is 14 residues long. V was cut by 5 bases and J by 4 bases, with 14 bases left in between. This chain's CDR3 is CASSLNGGRETQYF. DNA for the CDR3: TGTGCCAGCAGCCTGAACGGAGGGAGAGAGACCCAGTACTTC.

This chain uses TRBV5-4 with TRBJ1-2, with 10 bases aligning to TRBD1. The CDR3 contains 16 residues. Germline CDR1 and CDR2: SGHNT and YYREEE (reference sequence). V shed 4 bases, J shed 1 base, and the junction held 7 bases outside the gene matches. The CDR3 loop reads CASSTGQGTFNYGYTF. CDR3 coding DNA: TGTGCCAGCAGCACGGGACAGGGGACTTTTAACTATGGCTACACCTTC.

J is TRBJ2-7 and V is TRBV11-2; 7 bases are shared with TRBD1. The V segment lost 1 base and the J segment 3 bases; nucleotides outside the gene matches: 3. Per the germline V gene, CDR1 is SGHAT and CDR2 is FQNNGV. CDR3 length equals 14 residues. This chain's CDR3 is CASSLGWDSYEQYF. The CDR3 DNA follows: TGTGCCAGCAGCTTAGGGTGGGACAGCTACGAGCAGTACTTC.

V gene TRBV28 combines with J gene TRBJ1-5; TRBD1 matches at 7 bases. The CDR3 runs to 16 residues. CDR1 is MDHEN and CDR2 is SYDVKM in the germline V gene. V was clipped by 7 bases and J by 0 bases; unmatched bases: 9. The CDR3 sequence is CASIPGQPYSNQPQHF. The CDR3, as DNA: TGTGCCAGCATTCCGGGACAGCCTTATAGCAATCAGCCCCAGCATTTT.

As for this clone: The sample holds other DNA sequences that translate to the same CDR3. The CDR3 coding sequence is TGCGCCAGCAGCTTAGGGGACAGGGGTTACGAGCAGTACTTC. Protein product: CASSLGDRGYEQYF. The chain recombines TRBV5-1 with TRBJ2-7, with 10 bases fitting TRBD1. The ends lost 2 bases at V and 4 bases at J; junction bases unmatched: 3. CDR1 is SGHRS and CDR2 is YFSETQ in the germline V gene. CDR3 size: 14 residues.

This clone appeared many times. The chain uses TRBV28 and TRBJ2-1; 9 bases are shared with TRBD1. CDR1 and CDR2 (germline): MDHEN, SYDVKM. V gave up 6 bases and J gave up 3 bases; unmatched junction bases: 3. CDR3 size: 14 residues. CDR3 coding DNA: TGTGCCAGCAGCCCGGGACAGGGCTACAATGAGCAGTTCTTC. It translates to CASSPGQGYNEQFF.

V is TRBV2 and J is TRBJ2-7; unclear D gene. The CDR3 has 12 residues. Germline CDR1 and CDR2: SNHLY and FYNNEI. The V end lost 4 bases, the J end lost 7 bases, and 11 bases lay between the germline ends. For the CDR3, the DNA is TGTGCCAGCAGTGGTGATTCTGAAGAGCAGTACTTC. Protein sequence: CASSGDSEEQYF. Looking up the rest from reference TRBV2 and TRBJ2-7 gives the full variable domain: EPEVTQTPSHQVTQMGQEVILRCVPISNHLYFYWYRQILGQKVEFLVSFYNNEISEKSEIFDDQFSVERPDGSNFTLKIRSTKLEDSAMYFCASSGDSEEQYFGPGTRLTVT.

V gene TRBV18 combines with J gene TRBJ1-1, with D unclear. In germline, CDR1 is KGHSH, CDR2 LQKENI. Deletions cut 9 bases from V and 5 bases from J, with 16 bases between. The CDR3 is made up of 13 amino acids. The CDR3 loop is CASSGDGGTEAFF. CDR3 DNA: TGTGCCAGTTCCGGCGACGGTGGAACTGAAGCTTTCTTT. The full variable domain, rest sourced from reference TRBV18 and TRBJ1-1, is NAGVMQNPRHLVRRRGQEARLRCSPMKGHSHVYWYRQLPEEGLKFMVYLQKENIIDESGMPKERFSAEFPKEGPSILRIQQVVRGDSAAYFCASSGDGGTEAFFGQGTRLTVV.

This clone was found a few times. This rearrangement joins TRBV29-1 to TRBJ1-1, with D tentatively TRBD1 (6 bases). The V and J ends lost 5 bases and 4 bases respectively, with 8 bases between them. The CDR3 has 11 amino acids. Germline V gene lookup returns CDR1 SQVTM and CDR2 ANQGSEA. CDR3 nucleotide sequence: TGCAGCGTTTCAGGGGCCACTGAAGCTTTCTTT. The encoded protein is CSVSGATEAFF.

This clone appeared a few times. In the same sample, other DNA sequences code for this CDR3. The V call is TRBV9, the J call TRBJ2-7; a possible D gene is TRBD2 (5 bases). Germline V lookup: CDR1 SGDLS, CDR2 YYNGEE. The V gene lost 0 bases and the J gene lost 0 bases, with 7 bases spanning the gap. This CDR3 has 14 residues. Here the CDR3 reads CASSVDGNSYEQYF. The CDR3 coding sequence is TGTGCCAGCAGCGTAGACGGGAACTCCTACGAGCAGTACTTC.

This clone occurred once. The J gene is TRBJ2-3, the V gene TRBV29-1, with TRBD2 identical over 7 bases. The germline V gene has CDR1 SQVTM and CDR2 ANQGSEA. The CDR3 consists of 15 residues. After removal of 1 base from V and 0 bases from J, the junction contained 4 bases not matched to a gene. The CDR3 region has the DNA TGCAGCGTTGAAGGCGGGAGTGGGAGCACAGATACGCAGTATTTT. Translation: CSVEGGSGSTDTQYF.

This clone is a singleton in its sample. The V gene is TRBV4-3, the J gene TRBJ1-5; tentative D call: TRBD1 (5 bases). Germline lookup yields CDR1 LGHNA and CDR2 YSLEER. V lost 3 bases to trimming and J lost 9 bases, with 18 bases between them. The CDR3 is made up of 15 amino acids. CDR3 in amino acids: CASSQGVSSQGPQHF. The CDR3 DNA reads TGCGCCAGCAGCCAGGGGGTAAGCAGCCAAGGGCCCCAGCATTTT.

In its sample, this clone was seen a few times. The chain has TRBV10-1 and TRBJ1-1; the D is unclear. V lost 6 bases and J 7 bases, leaving 15 bases between the germline ends. Germline-derived CDR1 and CDR2 are WNHNN and SYGVQD (reference sequence). This CDR3 contains 13 residues. CDR3 bases: TGCGCCAGCAGCCAAGACCCCAATCGTGAAGCTTTCTTT. Its protein is CASSQDPNREAFF.

The CDR3 loop reads CASSLAHTEQFF. The CDR3 DNA sequence: TGTGCCAGCAGCTTAGCCCACACTGAGCAGTTCTTC. This chain connects TRBV7-8 to TRBJ2-1; D not resolved. This CDR3 comprises 12 residues. The germline V and J ends were trimmed by 0 bases and 9 bases, with 6 bases remaining between them. CDR1 is SGHVS, CDR2 FQNEAQ, per germline.

Comments on this clone: The sample holds other DNA sequences that translate to the same CDR3. The rearrangement links TRBV11-2 to TRBJ2-3; the D is unclear. This CDR3 is 13 amino acids long. Trimming cost V 0 bases and J 3 bases, with 4 bases left between them. Germline assignment: CDR1 SGHAT and CDR2 FQNNGV. The CDR3 DNA reads as TGTGCCAGCAGCTTAGATCGGACAGATACGCAGTATTTT. It specifies CASSLDRTDTQYF.

There are a few counts of this clone. The CDR3 DNA reads TGCGCCAGCAGTGGGACTAGCGGGCCGCAGTACTTC. Translation: CASSGTSGPQYF. This chain uses TRBV10-1 with TRBJ2-7, with 11 bases identical to TRBD2. The V and J ends lost 4 bases and 9 bases, in that order; junction bases with no gene match: 2. CDR1 and CDR2 (germline): WNHNN, SYGVQD (reference sequence). This CDR3 has 12 amino acids.